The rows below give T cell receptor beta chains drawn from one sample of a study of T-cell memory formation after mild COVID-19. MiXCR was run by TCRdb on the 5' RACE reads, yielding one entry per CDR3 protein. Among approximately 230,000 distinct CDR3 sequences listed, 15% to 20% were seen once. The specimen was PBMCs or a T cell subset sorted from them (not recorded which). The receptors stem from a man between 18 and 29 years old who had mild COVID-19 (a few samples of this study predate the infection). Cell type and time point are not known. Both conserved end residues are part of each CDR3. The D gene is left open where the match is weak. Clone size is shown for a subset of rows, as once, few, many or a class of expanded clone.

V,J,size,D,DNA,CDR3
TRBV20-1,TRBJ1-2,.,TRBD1,TGCAGTGCTAGACCGGGACAGGGCGCCTTCAGCTATGGCTACACCTTC,CSARPGQGAFSYGYTF
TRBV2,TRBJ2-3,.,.,TGTGCCAGCATAATATTCGGCACAGATACGCAGTATTTT,CASIIFGTDTQYF
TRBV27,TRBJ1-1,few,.,TGTGCCAGGAGGGACACTGAAGCTTTCTTT,CARRDTEAFF
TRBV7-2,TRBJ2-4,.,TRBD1,TGTGCCAGCAGTCGAGGGGGCTTTTTAGCCAAAAACATTCAGTACTTC,CASSRGGFLAKNIQYF
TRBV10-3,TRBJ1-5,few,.,TGTGCCATCAGTGATCGAGGGTACGGCAATCAGCCCCAGCATTTT,CAISDRGYGNQPQHF
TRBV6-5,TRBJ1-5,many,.,TGTGCCAGCAGTTACTCGCGGCAAAGCAATCAGCCCCAGCATTTT,CASSYSRQSNQPQHF
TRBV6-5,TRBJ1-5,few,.,TGTGCCAGCAGAACACGGGCTGGGAATCAGCCCCAGCATTTT,CASRTRAGNQPQHF
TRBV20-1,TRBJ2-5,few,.,TGCAGTGCTAGGTACCAGGGGTCTTCCGAGACCCAGTACTTC,CSARYQGSSETQYF
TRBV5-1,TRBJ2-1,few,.,TGCGCCAGCAGCTTGGAAGGACAGAGCTCCTACAATGAGCAGTTCTTC,CASSLEGQSSYNEQFF
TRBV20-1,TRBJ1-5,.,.,TGCAGTGCTAGAGGATTGGGGGGAAGCGATCAGCCCCAGCATTTT,CSARGLGGSDQPQHF
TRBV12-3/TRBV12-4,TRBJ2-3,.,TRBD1,TGTGCCAGCAGCTTCAGACAGGGGGCGAATACGCAGTATTTT,CASSFRQGANTQYF
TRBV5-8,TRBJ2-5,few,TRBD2,TGTGCCAGCAGTCTACTGATCGGGGCGGGGGAAGAGACCCAGTACTTC,CASSLLIGAGEETQYF
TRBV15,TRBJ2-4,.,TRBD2,TGTGCCACCAGCAGAGAGGCGGGAGGGGGGCCGGGCAAAAACATTCAGTACTTC,CATSREAGGGPGKNIQYF
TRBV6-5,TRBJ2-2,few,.,TGTGCCAGCAGTTACTGGTCGAACACCGGGGAGCTGTTTTTT,CASSYWSNTGELFF
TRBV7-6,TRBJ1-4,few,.,TGTGCCAGCAGCCCCGCGCGGGGGCGCGAAAAACTGTTTTTT,CASSPARGREKLFF
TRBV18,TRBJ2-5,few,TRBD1,TGTGCCAGCTCACTCCGACAGGGGGAGGGTCAAGAGACCCAGTACTTC,CASSLRQGEGQETQYF
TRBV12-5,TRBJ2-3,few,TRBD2,TGTGCTAGTGGCCCGGGGGGGGGCACAGATACGCAGTATTTT,CASGPGGGTDTQYF
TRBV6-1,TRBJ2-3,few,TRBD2,TGTGCCAGCAGTGTGGCGGGGGGGGGAGATACGCAGTATTTT,CASSVAGGGDTQYF
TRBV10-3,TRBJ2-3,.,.,TGTGCCATCAGTGAGCCCGCTAGCCCTAGCACAGATACGCAGTATTTT,CAISEPASPSTDTQYF
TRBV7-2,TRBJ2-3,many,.,TGTGCCAGCAGCCCAGCGCGAGGAGATACGCAGTATTTT,CASSPARGDTQYF
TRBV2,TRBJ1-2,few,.,TGTGCCAGCAGCTTAGACAGATACTATGGCTACACCTTC,CASSLDRYYGYTF
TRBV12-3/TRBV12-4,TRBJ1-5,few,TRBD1,TGTGCCAGCAGCGAGACAGGGAAGGCTTTTCAGCCCCAGCATTTT,CASSETGKAFQPQHF
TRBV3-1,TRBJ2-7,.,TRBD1,TGTGCCAGCAGCCACCGCCGGGACAGGGGTCACGAGCAGTACTTC,CASSHRRDRGHEQYF
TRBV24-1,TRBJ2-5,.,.,TGTGCCACCAGTGATTGGGGGGCGGGAAAAGAGACCCAGTACTTC,CATSDWGAGKETQYF
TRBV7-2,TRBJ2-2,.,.,TGTGCCAGCAGCCCCCGTGGGGAGCTGTTTTTT,CASSPRGELFF
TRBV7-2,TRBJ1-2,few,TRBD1,TGTGCCAGCAGCTCCGGGACAGGGGAGTATGGCTACACCTTC,CASSSGTGEYGYTF
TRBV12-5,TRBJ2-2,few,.,TGTGCTAGTGGTCGGACAGTAGACACCGGGGAGCTGTTTTTT,CASGRTVDTGELFF
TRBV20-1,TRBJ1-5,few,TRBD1,TGCAGTGCTAGGTTGGACAGGGTATCGTCTCAGCCCCAGCATTTT,CSARLDRVSSQPQHF
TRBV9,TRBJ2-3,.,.,TGTGCCAGCAGCGTAGAGCAAATGCCAGATACGCAGTATTTT,CASSVEQMPDTQYF
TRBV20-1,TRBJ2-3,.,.,TGCAGTGCCCTACGGACGCCACACGCAACAGATACGCAGTATTTT,CSALRTPHATDTQYF
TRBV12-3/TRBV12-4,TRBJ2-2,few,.,TGTGCCAGCAGCCCTAGACAGATCACCGGGGAGCTGTTTTTT,CASSPRQITGELFF
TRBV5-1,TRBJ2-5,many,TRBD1,TGCGCCAGCGCTGGGGCAGGGGGAGAGACCCAGTACTTC,CASAGAGGETQYF
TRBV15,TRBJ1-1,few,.,TGTGCCACCAGCAGAGAAGGACAGGAAGCTTTCTTT,CATSREGQEAFF
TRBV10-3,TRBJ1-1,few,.,TGTGCCATCACCTCTACCATGAACACTGAAGCTTTCTTT,CAITSTMNTEAFF
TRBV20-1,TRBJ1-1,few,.,TGCAGTGCTAGGGGTGGACCGGCGGACACTGAAGCTTTCTTT,CSARGGPADTEAFF
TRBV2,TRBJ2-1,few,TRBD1,TGTGCCAGCAGCTTGACAGGGGGCACCTACAATGAGCAGTTCTTC,CASSLTGGTYNEQFF
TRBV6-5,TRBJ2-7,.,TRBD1,TGTGCCAGCAGTTACGGACAGGGTGGGTACGAGCAGTACTTC,CASSYGQGGYEQYF
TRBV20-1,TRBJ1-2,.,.,TGCAGTGCTAGACCGAAGGGACTCCATCTACTCTATGGCTACACCTTC,CSARPKGLHLLYGYTF
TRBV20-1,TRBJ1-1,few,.,TGCAGTGCTAGAGATCCATGGGTAACTGAAGCTTTCTTT,CSARDPWVTEAFF
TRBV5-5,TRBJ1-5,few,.,TGTGCCAGCAGCTTGGCGGTGGGGGCAGGCCAGCCCCAGCATTTT,CASSLAVGAGQPQHF
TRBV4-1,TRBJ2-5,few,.,TGCGCCAGCAGCCAAGATTCCAGCAGAGAGACCCAGTACTTC,CASSQDSSRETQYF
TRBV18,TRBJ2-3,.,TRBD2,TGTGCCAGCTCACCGCGAAGCGGGGAAGATACGCAGTATTTT,CASSPRSGEDTQYF
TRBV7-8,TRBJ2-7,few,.,TGTGCCAGCAACGCTAGGGGGACGGGAGAGCAGTACTTC,CASNARGTGEQYF
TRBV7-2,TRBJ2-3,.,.,TGTGCCAGCAGCTTAAGGCAGATAACAGATACGCAGTATTTT,CASSLRQITDTQYF
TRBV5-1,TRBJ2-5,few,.,TGCGCCAGCAGCTTGGCTCCGGGAGCCGAAGAGACCCAGTACTTC,CASSLAPGAEETQYF
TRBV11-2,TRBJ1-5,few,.,TGTGCCAGCAGCTTGGGCAAACATCAGCCCCAGCATTTT,CASSLGKHQPQHF
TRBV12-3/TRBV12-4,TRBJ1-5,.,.,TGTGCCAGCAGTTTCTCGGGACTACAAACTAATCAGCATTTT,CASSFSGLQTNQHF
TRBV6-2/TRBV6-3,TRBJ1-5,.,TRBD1,TGTGCCAGCAGATCACAGGGGGCCAATCAGCCCCAGCATTTT,CASRSQGANQPQHF
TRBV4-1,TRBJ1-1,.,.,TGCGCCAGCAGCCATGTATTAGCGGGGATGGGAGCTTTCTTT,CASSHVLAGMGAFF
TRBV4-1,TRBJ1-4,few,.,TGCGCCAGCAGCTGGCAGTCAAGTTCAACTAATGAAAAACTGTTTTTT,CASSWQSSSTNEKLFF
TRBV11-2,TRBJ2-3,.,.,TGTGCCAGCAGCTTAGTGGTTGGAGATACGCAGTATTTT,CASSLVVGDTQYF
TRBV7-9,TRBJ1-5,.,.,TGTGCCAGCAGCCCTTTACAGGGATCTCAGCCCCAGCATTTT,CASSPLQGSQPQHF
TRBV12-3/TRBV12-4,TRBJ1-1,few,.,TGTGCCAGCAGTTTACGGGGCAGGGGCACTGAAGCTTTCTTT,CASSLRGRGTEAFF
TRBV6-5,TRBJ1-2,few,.,TGTGCCAGCAGCCCCACCTACGATATCAACTATGGCTACACCTTC,CASSPTYDINYGYTF